This T cell receptor beta chain was found in a study of a mutant IDH1 vaccine in newly diagnosed glioma. Time point reported: week 35, safety follow-up. Mutant IDH1 20-mer peptide, at 300 ug, made up each vaccine dose, with topical imiquimod. Clones were sequenced by immunoSEQ multiplex PCR, and TCRdb holds only the in-frame ones, with some missing. Of tens of thousands of clones detected, 85% to 90% appear once; the ten largest clones hold roughly 1.6%. Of note for this clone: Its antigen is undetermined.

CDR3 length equals 15 residues. Germline loops: CDR1 MGHDK, CDR2 SYGVNS. The V end was cut by 3 bases, the J end by 1 base, with 11 bases between. The chain carries TRBV25-1 and TRBJ2-3; D gene unclear. The input for sequencing was PBMCs, taken from a glioma patient whose treatment included an IDH1 peptide vaccine. This TCR was sampled from a middle-aged man with glioma. CDR3 loop: CASSDSLMGTDTQYF. Written as DNA, the CDR3 is TGTGCCAGCAGTGATTCCCTTATGGGCACAGATACGCAGTATTTT.